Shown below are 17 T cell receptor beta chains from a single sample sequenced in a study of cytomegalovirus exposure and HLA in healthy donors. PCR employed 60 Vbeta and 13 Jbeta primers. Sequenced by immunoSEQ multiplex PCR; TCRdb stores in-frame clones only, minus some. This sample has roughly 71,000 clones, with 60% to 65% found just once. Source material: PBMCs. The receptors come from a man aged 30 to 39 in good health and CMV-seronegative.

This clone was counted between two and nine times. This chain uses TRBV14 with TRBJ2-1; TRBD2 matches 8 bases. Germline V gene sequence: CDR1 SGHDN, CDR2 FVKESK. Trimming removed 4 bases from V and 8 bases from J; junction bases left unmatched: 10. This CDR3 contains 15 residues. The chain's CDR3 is CASSPKGLAEDEQFF. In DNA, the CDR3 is TGTGCCAGCAGCCCCAAAGGACTAGCTGAAGATGAGCAGTTCTTC. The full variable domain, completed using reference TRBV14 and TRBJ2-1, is EAGVTQFPSHSVIEKGQTVTLRCDPISGHDNLYWYRRVMGKEIKFLLHFVKESKQDESGMPNNRFLAERTGGTYSTLKVQPAELEDSGVYFCASSPKGLAEDEQFFGPGTRLTVL.

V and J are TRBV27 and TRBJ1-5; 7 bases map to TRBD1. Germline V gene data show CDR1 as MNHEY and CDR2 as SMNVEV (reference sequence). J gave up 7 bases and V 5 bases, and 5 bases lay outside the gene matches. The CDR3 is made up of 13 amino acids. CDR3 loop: CASSIDRAQPQHF. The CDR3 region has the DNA TGTGCCAGCAGTATCGACAGGGCGCAGCCCCAGCATTTT.

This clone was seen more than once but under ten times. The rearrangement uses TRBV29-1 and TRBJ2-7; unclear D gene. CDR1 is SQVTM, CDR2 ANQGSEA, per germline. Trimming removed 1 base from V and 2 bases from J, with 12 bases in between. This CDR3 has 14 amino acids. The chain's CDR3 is CSVEGLSVPYEQYF. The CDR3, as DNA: TGCAGCGTTGAAGGGCTAAGCGTCCCCTACGAGCAGTACTTC.

CDR3: CASSQDRGWYEQYF. The CDR3 region has the DNA TGTGCCAGCAGTCAAGACAGGGGATGGTACGAGCAGTACTTC. The chain couples TRBV6-1 to TRBJ2-7; 8 nucleotides agree with TRBD1. The CDR3 totals 14 residues. CDR1 MNHNS and CDR2 SASEGT come from the germline V gene. The junction had 7 bases not matched to a gene; V was cut back by 5 bases and J by 4 bases.

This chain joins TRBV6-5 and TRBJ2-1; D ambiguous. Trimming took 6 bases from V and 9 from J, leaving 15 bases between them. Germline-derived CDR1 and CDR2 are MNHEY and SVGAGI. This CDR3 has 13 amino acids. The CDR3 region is CASSHKALGEQFF. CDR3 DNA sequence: TGTGCCAGCAGCCACAAGGCCCTAGGTGAGCAGTTCTTC.

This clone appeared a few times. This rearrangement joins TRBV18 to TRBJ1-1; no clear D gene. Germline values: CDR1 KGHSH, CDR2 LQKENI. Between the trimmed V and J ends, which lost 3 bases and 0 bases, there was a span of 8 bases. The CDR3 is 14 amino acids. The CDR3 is CASSPLSMNTEAFF. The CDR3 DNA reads TGTGCCAGCTCACCCCTATCCATGAACACTGAAGCTTTCTTT.

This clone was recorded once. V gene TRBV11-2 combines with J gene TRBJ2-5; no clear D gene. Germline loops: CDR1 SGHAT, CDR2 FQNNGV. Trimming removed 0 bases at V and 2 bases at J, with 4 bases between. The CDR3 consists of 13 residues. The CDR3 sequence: CASSLERQETQYF. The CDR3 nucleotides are TGTGCCAGCAGCTTAGAGAGGCAAGAGACCCAGTACTTC.

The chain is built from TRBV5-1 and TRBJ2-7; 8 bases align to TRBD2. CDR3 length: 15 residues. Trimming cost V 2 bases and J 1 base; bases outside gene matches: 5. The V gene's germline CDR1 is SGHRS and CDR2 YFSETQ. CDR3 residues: CASSFSGGLSYEQYF. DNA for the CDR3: TGCGCCAGCAGCTTCAGCGGGGGCCTGTCCTACGAGCAGTACTTC.

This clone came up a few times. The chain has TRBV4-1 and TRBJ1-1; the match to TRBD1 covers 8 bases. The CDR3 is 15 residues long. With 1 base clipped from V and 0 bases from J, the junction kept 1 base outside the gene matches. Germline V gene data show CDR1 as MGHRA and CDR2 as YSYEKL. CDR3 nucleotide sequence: TGCGCCAGCAGCCAAGGACAGGGGATGAACACTGAAGCTTTCTTT. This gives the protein CASSQGQGMNTEAFF.

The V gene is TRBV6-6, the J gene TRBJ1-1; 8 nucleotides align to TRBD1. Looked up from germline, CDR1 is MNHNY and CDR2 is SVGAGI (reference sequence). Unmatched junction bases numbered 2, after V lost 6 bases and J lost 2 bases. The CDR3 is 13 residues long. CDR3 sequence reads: CASRDRENTEAFF. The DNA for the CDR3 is TGTGCCAGCAGGGACAGGGAAAACACTGAAGCTTTCTTT.

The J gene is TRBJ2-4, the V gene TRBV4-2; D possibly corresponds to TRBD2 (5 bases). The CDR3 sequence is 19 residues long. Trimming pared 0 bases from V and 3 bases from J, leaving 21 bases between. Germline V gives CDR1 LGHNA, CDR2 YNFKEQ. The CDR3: CASSQDSTSRRIGKNIQYF. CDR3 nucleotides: TGTGCCAGCAGCCAAGATAGTACTAGTAGAAGGATTGGCAAAAACATTCAGTACTTC.

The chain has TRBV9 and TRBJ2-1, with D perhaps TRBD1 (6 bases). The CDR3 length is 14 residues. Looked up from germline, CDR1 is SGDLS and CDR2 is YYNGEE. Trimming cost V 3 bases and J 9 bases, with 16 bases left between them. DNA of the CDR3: TGTGCCAGCAGCGCGACCGGGATCAGGGGTGAGCAGTTCTTC. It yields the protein CASSATGIRGEQFF.

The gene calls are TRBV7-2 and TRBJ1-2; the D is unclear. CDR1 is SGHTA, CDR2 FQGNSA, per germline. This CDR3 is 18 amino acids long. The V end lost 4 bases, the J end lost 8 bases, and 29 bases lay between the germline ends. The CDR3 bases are TGTGCCAGCAGCTCAGCTAATTTCGGCAGCCAGCGCGCGGGGGGCTACACCTTC. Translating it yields CASSSANFGSQRAGGYTF.

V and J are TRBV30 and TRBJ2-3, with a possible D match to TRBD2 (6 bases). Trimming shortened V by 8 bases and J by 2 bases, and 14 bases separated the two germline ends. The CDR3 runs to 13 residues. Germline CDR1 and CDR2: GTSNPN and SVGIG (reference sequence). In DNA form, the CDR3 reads TGTGCCCGCAATAGCGGTAACACAGATACGCAGTATTTT. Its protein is CARNSGNTDTQYF.

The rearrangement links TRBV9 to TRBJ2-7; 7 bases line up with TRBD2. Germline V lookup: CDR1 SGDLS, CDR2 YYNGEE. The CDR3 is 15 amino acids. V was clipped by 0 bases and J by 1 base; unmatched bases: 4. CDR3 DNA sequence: TGTGCCAGCAGCGTAGCGGGGGGAATGTCCTACGAGCAGTACTTC. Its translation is CASSVAGGMSYEQYF.

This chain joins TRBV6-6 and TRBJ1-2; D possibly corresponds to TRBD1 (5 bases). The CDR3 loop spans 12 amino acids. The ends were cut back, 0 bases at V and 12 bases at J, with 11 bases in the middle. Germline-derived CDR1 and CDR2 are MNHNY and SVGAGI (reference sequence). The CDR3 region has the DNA TGTGCCAGCAGTTACTCGACCCAGGGCCACACCTTC. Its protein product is CASSYSTQGHTF.

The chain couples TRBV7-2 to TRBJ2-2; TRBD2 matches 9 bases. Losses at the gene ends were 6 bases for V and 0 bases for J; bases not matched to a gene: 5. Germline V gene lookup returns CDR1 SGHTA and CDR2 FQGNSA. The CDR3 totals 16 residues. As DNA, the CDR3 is TGTGCCAGCAGGGCGCGGGGGGGAGCGAACACCGGGGAGCTGTTTTTT. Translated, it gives CASRARGGANTGELFF.